This T cell receptor beta chain was profiled in a study of T-cell reconstitution after alpha-beta-depleted transplantation in children. Findings and caveats of the study: Newly produced T cells mostly provided counts and TCRbeta diversity after one year, as hyperexpanded clones declined. The study reportedly traced alpha-beta T cells about two months after transplant to several hundred expanded graft clones. Some patients' high day-60 TCRbeta diversity was attributed to recipient cells surviving conditioning.

Trimming removed 1 base from V and 1 base from J, with 11 bases in between. The CDR3 runs 15 residues. Preparing the TCRbeta library involved the use of unique molecular identifiers. Using its own MiXCR run on the PCR reads, TCRdb lists one record per CDR3 protein. This table holds 85,000 to 120,000 distinct CDR3 sequences, approximately 8% found once. This clonotype was detected ten times or more. Its cognate antigen is unknown. Material: PBMCs, obtained before TCRalphabeta/CD19-depleted stem cell transplant. This receptor was taken from a boy aged 2 to 10 with acute lymphoblastic leukemia, due to receive a stem cell transplant. This chain uses TRBV12-3 or TRBV12-4 with TRBJ2-7, with D possibly TRBD1 on 6 matching bases. CDR3 residues: CASSLGQASSYEQYF. CDR3 bases: TGTGCCAGCAGTTTAGGACAGGCGAGTTCCTACGAGCAGTACTTC.